The 22 T cell receptor beta chains below come from one sample, sequenced in a study of blood T cell repertoires in COVID-19. Repertoires were generated with immunoSEQ multiplex PCR, while TCRdb's copy carries only in-frame clones and drops some. In the table there are around 320,000 clones, over 85% of which are singletons. The sample taken for sequencing was PBMCs or T cells enriched from blood (not recorded which). Receptors were obtained from a woman in her forties or fifties who had been exposed to COVID-19.

The chain joins TRBV5-1 to TRBJ2-1; TRBD2 might be the D (7 bases). The germline gives CDR1 SGHRS, CDR2 YFSETQ. The CDR3 length is 15 residues. V was shortened by 4 bases and J by 5 bases, with 16 bases between the two germline ends. CDR3 loop: CASSLFRGGDNEQFF. The DNA of the CDR3 is TGCGCCAGCAGCCTCTTTAGGGGGGGAGACAATGAGCAGTTCTTC.

The CDR3 region has the DNA TGTGCCAGCAGCCAAGCCGAACAGCGGGGGGGACAGACCCAGTACTTC. Protein product: CASSQAEQRGGQTQYF. The V call is TRBV4-2, the J call TRBJ2-5; the match to TRBD2 covers 10 bases. Germline assignment: CDR1 LGHNA and CDR2 YNFKEQ. The CDR3 covers 16 residues. With 1 base clipped from V and 6 bases from J, the junction kept 8 bases outside the gene matches.

V gene TRBV28 combines with J gene TRBJ1-2, with D possibly matching TRBD1 (6 bases). V lost 6 bases and J 5 bases, leaving 10 bases between the germline ends. The CDR3 contains 12 residues. Germline-derived CDR1 and CDR2 are MDHEN and SYDVKM. This CDR3 is CASSRGAYGYTF. The CDR3 coding sequence is TGTGCCAGCAGCCGGGGGGCATATGGCTACACCTTC.

The chain couples TRBV2 to TRBJ1-5; D ambiguous. Deletions cut 6 bases from V and 5 bases from J, with 8 bases between. This CDR3 has 12 residues. Germline V gives CDR1 SNHLY, CDR2 FYNNEI. CDR3 nucleotides: TGTGCCAGCAGACAAACAGATCAGCCCCAGCATTTT. Its protein product is CASRQTDQPQHF.

The V and J genes are TRBV27 and TRBJ2-3; 8 nucleotides align to TRBD2. The germline gives CDR1 MNHEY, CDR2 SMNVEV (reference sequence). This CDR3 contains 20 residues. J was trimmed by 2 bases and V by 9 bases; bases with no gene match: 25. The CDR3 coding sequence is TGTGCCAGTCGAAGCCGTCGGGGGGGGCCCCCTACAGCGGACACAGATACGCAGTATTTT. Its translation is CASRSRRGGPPTADTDTQYF.

V gene TRBV20-1 combines with J gene TRBJ2-5; TRBD2 aligns across 8 bases. The CDR3 contains 13 residues. From germline, CDR1 is DFQATT and CDR2 SNEGSKA (reference sequence). Trimming at V came to 3 bases and at J to 4 bases, leaving 4 bases not matched to a gene. DNA for the CDR3: TGCAGTGCTAGTTTCCGGGGGGGAGAGACCCAGTACTTC. Translation gives CSASFRGGETQYF.

This sequence joins TRBV29-1 and TRBJ2-7; TRBD1 matches at 11 bases. The CDR3 sequence is 14 residues long. CDR1 SQVTM and CDR2 ANQGSEA come from the germline V gene. The V segment lost 3 bases and the J segment 4 bases; nucleotides outside the gene matches: 5. The CDR3 sequence is CSVDWTGGGYEQYF. As DNA, the CDR3 is TGCAGCGTTGACTGGACAGGGGGCGGTTACGAGCAGTACTTC.

By share of the sample, this clone is medium-sized. The gene calls are TRBV29-1 and TRBJ2-1; 10 nucleotides agree with TRBD1. The CDR3 contains 19 residues. Germline assignment: CDR1 SQVTM and CDR2 ANQGSEA. Trimming took 3 bases from V and 3 from J; bases not matched to a gene: 17. The CDR3 bases are TGCAGCGTTGAGAAATACCTGGACCCGACAGGGGGCTTCTACAATGAGCAGTTCTTC. Protein product: CSVEKYLDPTGGFYNEQFF.

The rearrangement links TRBV10-3 to TRBJ2-7; D unresolved. The CDR3 extends over 14 amino acids. Between the trimmed V and J ends, which lost 0 bases and 2 bases, there was a span of 8 bases. Germline loops: CDR1 ENHRY, CDR2 SYGVKD. The CDR3 sequence: CAISESAVAYEQYF. CDR3 sequence (DNA): TGTGCCATCAGTGAGTCAGCCGTGGCCTACGAGCAGTACTTC.

The chain is built from TRBV5-1 and TRBJ2-2; TRBD1 matches at 8 bases. Trimming at V came to 4 bases and at J to 4 bases, leaving 3 bases not matched to a gene. The CDR3 extends over 14 amino acids. In germline, CDR1 is SGHRS, CDR2 YFSETQ. CDR3 in amino acids: CASSQGQGTGELFF. The CDR3 nucleotides are TGCGCCAGCAGCCAAGGACAGGGCACCGGGGAGCTGTTTTTT.

The J gene is TRBJ2-7, the V gene TRBV9; 11 bases are shared with TRBD2. After removal of 3 bases from V and 4 bases from J, the junction contained 6 bases not matched to a gene. This CDR3 has 15 residues. The germline CDR1 and CDR2 sequences are SGDLS and YYNGEE. In nucleotides, the CDR3 is TGTGCCAGCAGCGCCACTAGCGGGGGTGGGTACGAGCAGTACTTC. Amino acid sequence: CASSATSGGGYEQYF. Full variable domain (rest looked up from reference TRBV9 and TRBJ2-7): DSGVTQTPKHLITATGQRVTLRCSPRSGDLSVYWYQQSLDQGLQFLIQYYNGEERAKGNILERFSAQQFPDLHSELNLSSLELGDSALYFCASSATSGGGYEQYFGPGTRLTVT.

V and J are TRBV2 and TRBJ2-7; 8 bases fit TRBD2. Germline-derived CDR1 and CDR2 are SNHLY and FYNNEI. V was pared by 8 bases and J by 6 bases, with 6 bases of the junction left unmatched. The CDR3 length is 12 residues. The CDR3 region has the DNA TGTGCCAGCGGAAAGGCGGGAGGCGAGCAGTACTTC. Encoded protein: CASGKAGGEQYF. Complete variable domain (other parts from reference TRBV2 and TRBJ2-7): EPEVTQTPSHQVTQMGQEVILRCVPISNHLYFYWYRQILGQKVEFLVSFYNNEISEKSEIFDDQFSVERPDGSNFTLKIRSTKLEDSAMYFCASGKAGGEQYFGPGTRLTVT.

The genes are TRBV5-5 and TRBJ1-2; D possibly corresponds to TRBD1 (6 bases). CDR3 length equals 15 residues. CDR1 and CDR2 from the germline V gene are SGHKS and YYEKEE (reference sequence). Trimming stripped 0 bases from V and 2 bases from J, with 11 bases between. CDR3 loop: CASSLEGRGNYGYTF. CDR3 sequence (DNA): TGTGCCAGCAGCTTGGAGGGCAGGGGCAACTATGGCTACACCTTC.

The chain carries TRBV5-1 and TRBJ1-1; TRBD1 might be the D (5 bases). The CDR3 covers 15 residues. Germline assignment: CDR1 SGHRS and CDR2 YFSETQ. Between the trimmed V and J ends, which lost 2 bases and 2 bases, there was a span of 13 bases. The DNA for the CDR3 is TGCGCCAGCAGCTTACGTACAGGAGCAAACACTGAAGCTTTCTTT. It specifies CASSLRTGANTEAFF. Based on the CDR3 plus reference TRBV5-1 and TRBJ1-1, the full variable domain is KAGVTQTPRYLIKTRGQQVTLSCSPISGHRSVSWYQQTPGQGLQFLFEYFSETQRNKGNFPGRFSGRQFSNSRSEMNVSTLELGDSALYLCASSLRTGANTEAFFGQGTRLTVV.

This chain joins TRBV6-5 and TRBJ2-2, with 9 bases lining up with TRBD1. The V gene end was trimmed by 7 bases and the J gene end by 13 bases; junction bases not matched to a gene: 10. Germline values: CDR1 MNHEY, CDR2 SVGAGI. The CDR3 extends over 13 amino acids. The CDR3 sequence: CASTSGTGTGLFF. In DNA, the CDR3 is TGTGCCAGCACCTCCGGGACAGGGACTGGGCTGTTTTTT.

This clone came up once. The chain recombines TRBV19 with TRBJ1-1, with 8 bases aligning to TRBD1. Per the germline V gene, CDR1 is LNHDA and CDR2 is SQIVND (reference sequence). The CDR3 has 13 amino acids. Trimming took 7 bases from V and 7 from J; bases not matched to a gene: 8. CDR3 region: CASNTRTGSEAFF. The CDR3 region has the DNA TGTGCCAGTAATACCCGGACAGGGAGTGAAGCTTTCTTT.

This clone is a singleton in its sample. This sequence joins TRBV3-1 (or the pseudogene TRBV3-2) and TRBJ1-2, with D perhaps matching TRBD1 (5 bases). Germline CDR1 and CDR2: LGHDT and YNNKEL (reference sequence). Trimming left V 1 base short and J 0 bases short, with 9 bases between. This CDR3 spans 15 amino acids. In nucleotides, the CDR3 is TGTGCCAGCAGCCAAGTTGGGGGGGCTAACTATGGCTACACCTTC. Encoded protein: CASSQVGGANYGYTF.

This chain connects TRBV9 to TRBJ2-3; TRBD2 matches at 9 bases. Germline lookup yields CDR1 SGDLS and CDR2 YYNGEE. Unmatched junction bases numbered 3, after V lost 0 bases and J lost 1 base. The CDR3 extends over 16 amino acids. CDR3 protein: CASSVGGGAGTDTQYF. The CDR3 DNA follows: TGTGCCAGCAGCGTAGGCGGGGGGGCTGGCACAGATACGCAGTATTTT.

The rearrangement uses TRBV19 and TRBJ1-5, with TRBD1 identical over 8 bases. Germline lookup yields CDR1 LNHDA and CDR2 SQIVND (reference sequence). The CDR3 extends over 14 amino acids. Trimming cost V 6 bases and J 4 bases; bases outside gene matches: 5. The CDR3: CASSSRTGNQPQHF. As DNA, the CDR3 is TGTGCCAGTAGCTCACGGACAGGGAATCAGCCCCAGCATTTT.

The V and J genes are TRBV7-9 and TRBJ2-2; 7 bases align to TRBD1. Losses at the gene ends were 5 bases for V and 5 bases for J; bases not matched to a gene: 8. Germline V gives CDR1 SEHNR, CDR2 FQNEAQ (reference sequence). The CDR3 length is 15 residues. CDR3 protein: CASSHRGTLTGELFF. The CDR3 DNA follows: TGTGCCAGCAGCCACAGGGGAACCCTTACCGGGGAGCTGTTTTTT. Full variable domain (rest looked up from reference TRBV7-9 and TRBJ2-2): DTGVSQNPRHKITKRGQNVTFRCDPISEHNRLYWYRQTLGQGPEFLTYFQNEAQLEKSRLLSDRFSAERPKGSFSTLEIQRTEQGDSAMYLCASSHRGTLTGELFFGEGSRLTVL.

The CDR3 is CASSLGGVYEQYF. DNA of the CDR3: TGCGCCAGCAGCTTGGGCGGTGTCTACGAGCAGTACTTC. V is TRBV5-1 and J is TRBJ2-7; D gene unclear. The CDR3 spans 13 residues. Germline values: CDR1 SGHRS, CDR2 YFSETQ. Trimming took off 0 bases at V and 3 bases at J, with 7 bases between the two ends.

Only a few counts were recorded for this clone. The rearrangement joins TRBV19 to TRBJ2-2; TRBD2 matches at 8 bases. Germline CDR1 reads LNHDA; CDR2 reads SQIVND (reference sequence). This CDR3 has 15 residues. With V trimmed by 3 bases and J by 5 bases, 5 bases remained unmatched. Here the CDR3 DNA reads TGTGCCAGTAGTATCATGAGCGGGGGAACCGGGGAGCTGTTTTTT. Its protein is CASSIMSGGTGELFF.